These 22 T cell receptor beta chains were all obtained from the same sample, sequenced in a study of tumor-infiltrating lymphocytes in primary liver carcinoma. Reverse transcription of roughly 0.45 ug total RNA with a constant-region primer produced TCR beta cDNA. Library construction for TCR beta comprised three nested multiplex PCR rounds performed with slightly modified ARM-PCR. Two initial PCR rounds of about 10 cycles each paired TRBV1-TRBV30 forward primers with a C-beta reverse primer. TCRdb re-called the multiplex PCR reads with MiXCR, one entry per CDR3 protein. Counted here are 100,000 to 150,000 distinct CDR3 sequences, 64% occurring once; the ten biggest clones make up roughly 7.9%. Joint extraction of RNA and DNA used 20-30 mg of bulk tissue that was unsorted. The sequencing sample was made of liver tumor tissue from sampling region 3. Documented subset: tumor region T3, left-lateral pole. The source of these receptors is a woman in her sixties with primary liver carcinoma and hepatitis B virus infection.

About this clonotype: Sequence at one end of the junction differs from germline and may be a read error. The chain combines TRBV11-3 with TRBJ2-1; TRBD2 matches 9 bases. The CDR3 is 18 amino acids. Germline CDR1 SGHNT, CDR2 YENEEA. CDR3 DNA sequence: TGTACCAGCAGCTTAGGTCAAGGCGGGAGGGCCGGCTACAATGGGAAGTTCTTC. Protein product: CTSSLGQGGRAGYNGKFF.

The chain carries TRBV13 and TRBJ2-7; D is unresolved. This CDR3 has 12 amino acids. Germline loops: CDR1 PRHDT, CDR2 FYEKMQ (reference sequence). Trimming left V 9 bases short and J 6 bases short, with 15 bases between. CDR3 coding DNA: TGTGCCAGAAACTTAACTCCCGGCGAGCAGTACTTC. Its protein is CARNLTPGEQYF.

This clonotype was counted once. The CDR3 does not end in the conserved phenylalanine or tryptophan, so this is likely a read error. The chain carries TRBV7-8 and TRBJ2-1; no clear D. The CDR3 is made up of 13 amino acids. Germline V gene lookup returns CDR1 SGHVS and CDR2 FQNEAQ. The CDR3 here is CASSLGRNNEQFL. In DNA form, the CDR3 reads TGTGCCAGTAGCTTGGGCCGTAACAATGAGCAGTTCTTA.

This clonotype was found once. The chain has TRBV15 and TRBJ2-2; no clear D gene. The CDR3 is made up of 15 amino acids. Germline lookup yields CDR1 LNHNV and CDR2 YYDKDF (reference sequence). V shed 0 bases and J shed 6 bases, with 11 bases lying between them. The chain's CDR3 is CATSRDRPGAGELFF. The CDR3 bases are TGTGCCACCAGCAGAGATCGGCCCGGCGCCGGGGAGCTGTTTTTT.

With regard to this clonotype: At one end, the junction sequence differs from germline, possibly due to a read error. The chain recombines TRBV20-1 with TRBJ2-6; D is perhaps TRBD2 (7 bases). Germline V gives CDR1 DFQATT, CDR2 SNEGSKA (reference sequence). This CDR3 is 17 amino acids long. The CDR3 here is CSASGRAGASGASVLTF. CDR3 DNA: TGCAGTGCTAGTGGTCGGGCGGGGGCCTCTGGGGCCAGCGTCCTGACTTTC.

The chain combines TRBV6-5 with TRBJ2-7; D not certain. The V end was cut by 0 bases, the J end by 7 bases, with 22 bases between. This CDR3 has 17 amino acids. Germline V lookup: CDR1 MNHEY, CDR2 SVGAGI. As DNA, the CDR3 is TGTGCCAGCAGTTACTCTTTCCGCGGAACAGAGTCGAGGGAGCAGTACTTC. The encoded protein is CASSYSFRGTESREQYF.

The sample holds many counts of this clonotype. CDR3 sequence reads: CASSPGGGGDTQYF. The CDR3, as DNA: TGCGCCAGCAGCCCCGGAGGCGGGGGAGATACGCAGTATTTT. The chain recombines TRBV5-1 with TRBJ2-3, with TRBD2 matching 7 bases. This CDR3 contains 14 residues. V lost 4 bases to trimming and J lost 5 bases; unmatched junction nucleotides: 7. The germline CDR1 and CDR2 sequences are SGHRS and YFSETQ.

There are many counts of this clonotype. This chain uses TRBV6-5 with TRBJ1-2; D is ambiguous. Germline assignment: CDR1 MNHEY and CDR2 SVGAGI. V was cut by 2 bases and J by 7 bases, with 5 bases left in between. The CDR3 has 11 amino acids. Written as DNA, the CDR3 is TGTGCCAGCAGTTACGAGGGTGGCTACACCTTC. Translation gives CASSYEGGYTF.

Only one count was recorded for this clonotype. The rearrangement links TRBV20-1 to TRBJ1-6; D is unclear. V lost 2 bases and J 6 bases, leaving 2 bases between the germline ends. The CDR3 is 11 amino acids. CDR1 and CDR2 from the germline V gene are DFQATT and SNEGSKA (reference sequence). CDR3 region: CSARFNSPLHF. The CDR3 DNA sequence: TGCAGTGCTAGATTTAATTCACCCCTCCACTTT.

This clonotype is a singleton in its sample. A much larger clone differs from this one at a single base, so this may be a read error. The chain links TRBV5-5 to TRBJ1-1; TRBD1 might be the D (6 bases). V dropped 7 bases and J dropped 3 bases, with 13 bases sitting between them. Germline V gives CDR1 SGHKS, CDR2 YYEKEE (reference sequence). CDR3 length: 13 amino acids. DNA of the CDR3: TGTGCCAGCCGGGAGGAGGGGGACACTGAAGCTTTCTTT. Protein product: CASREEGDTEAFF. Combining the CDR3 with reference TRBV5-5 and TRBJ1-1 gives the whole variable domain DAGVTQSPTHLIKTRGQQVTLRCSPISGHKSVSWYQQVLGQGPQFIFQYYEKEERGRGNFPDRFSARQFPNYSSELNVNALLLGDSALYLCASREEGDTEAFFGQGTRLTVV.

On this clonotype itself: Sequence at one end of the junction differs from germline and may be a read error. The gene calls are TRBV29-1 and TRBJ2-2; tentatively, D is TRBD2 (6 bases). The CDR3 covers 14 residues. The germline gives CDR1 SQVTM, CDR2 ANQGSEA. The CDR3, as DNA: TGCAGCCTTGACGCGGGAATGGGATCCAGGGAGCTGTTTTTT. Its protein product is CSLDAGMGSRELFF.

With regard to this clonotype: Here the CDR3 omits its conserved ending phenylalanine or tryptophan, so a read error is the likely source. This chain links TRBV5-4 with TRBJ1-1; D not certain. CDR1 and CDR2 from the germline V gene are SGHNT and YYREEE (reference sequence). The CDR3 spans 15 residues. Trimming cost V 1 base and J 4 bases, with 14 bases left between them. Written as DNA, the CDR3 is TGTGCCAGCAGCTTGATTACTTTGGGTGGCACTGAAGCTTTCTCT. Amino acid sequence: CASSLITLGGTEAFS.

This clonotype was detected ten times or more. The rearrangement links TRBV6-6 to TRBJ1-2, with D maybe TRBD1 (6 bases). Trimming cost V 7 bases and J 2 bases, with 8 bases left between them. Germline CDR1 is MNHNY and CDR2 is SVGAGI (reference sequence). The length of the CDR3 is 12 residues. The CDR3 DNA sequence: TGTGCCAGCACCCAGGGGAACTATGGCTACACCTTC. This gives the protein CASTQGNYGYTF.

The V call is TRBV24-1, the J call TRBJ2-1; no clear D. Germline CDR1 reads KGHDR; CDR2 reads SFDVKD. The CDR3 covers 14 residues. V was trimmed by 5 bases and J by 2 bases, leaving 9 bases between them. CDR3 residues: CATSANRPYNEQFF. In nucleotides, the CDR3 is TGTGCCACCAGTGCAAACCGACCCTACAATGAGCAGTTCTTC.

Details on this clonotype: The junction and the germline gene differ at one end; a read error may be behind it. The chain links TRBV11-3 to TRBJ2-1; TRBD2 matches at 7 bases. This CDR3 region has 15 residues. Germline V gene sequence: CDR1 SGHNT, CDR2 YENEEA. CDR3 in amino acids: CANSFGGGPHNKQFF. Written as DNA, the CDR3 is TGTGCCAACAGCTTTGGGGGAGGGCCCCACAATAAGCAGTTCTTC.

About this clonotype: A read error may explain this, as a much larger clone is one base away. CDR3 loop: CARSSSGSGSSYNEQFF. CDR3 coding DNA: TGTGCCAGAAGTTCATCGGGAAGCGGGAGCTCCTACAATGAGCAGTTCTTC. The chain joins TRBV6-6 to TRBJ2-1, with TRBD2 matching 8 bases. Per the germline V gene, CDR1 is MNHNY and CDR2 is SVGAGI (reference sequence). CDR3 length: 17 amino acids.

Worth noting for this clonotype: A read error is possible here, since a much larger clone lies one base away. The chain links TRBV14 to TRBJ2-1; 8 nucleotides align to TRBD2. Germline CDR1 is SGHDN and CDR2 is FVKESK. This CDR3 contains 16 residues. CDR3 sequence reads: CAGSAYGTSSYNEQFF. As DNA, the CDR3 is TGTGCCGGCAGCGCTTACGGGACTAGCTCCTACAATGAGCAGTTCTTC.

This clonotype is deemed medium-sized. The chain employs TRBV11-3 and TRBJ2-2; unclear D gene. The CDR3 runs 15 residues. Trimming cost V 5 bases and J 4 bases, with 14 bases left between them. Germline CDR1 is SGHNT and CDR2 is YENEEA. The CDR3 loop is CASSPTVGSTGELFF. CDR3 in DNA: TGTGCCAGCAGCCCCACAGTGGGAAGCACCGGGGAGCTGTTTTTT.

Many counts were recorded for this clonotype. The rearrangement uses TRBV6-1 and TRBJ2-2; 10 nucleotides match TRBD2. The CDR3 runs to 17 residues. Germline CDR1 and CDR2: MNHNS and SASEGT. Trimming took 4 bases from V and 6 from J; bases not matched to a gene: 11. CDR3 nucleotide sequence: TGTGCCAGCAGTGTAAGGCCTAGCGGGAGTCTTTCCGGGGAGCTGTTTTTT. Translated: CASSVRPSGSLSGELFF.

The chain combines TRBV25-1 with TRBJ2-1; maybe TRBD2 (6 bases). Germline loops: CDR1 MGHDK, CDR2 SYGVNS. The CDR3 loop spans 16 amino acids. V lost 1 base and J 3 bases, leaving 13 bases between the germline ends. The CDR3 DNA follows: TGTGCCAGCAGTGAATTTAGCGGAGGGATCTACAATGAGCAGTTCTTC. This codes for CASSEFSGGIYNEQFF.

This clonotype came up a few times. Because it lacks the conserved phenylalanine or tryptophan at the end, this CDR3 is likely a read error. The chain uses TRBV2 and TRBJ2-5; 10 bases align to TRBD1. In germline, CDR1 is SNHLY, CDR2 FYNNEI. The CDR3 extends over 13 amino acids. The V segment lost 5 bases and the J segment 4 bases; nucleotides outside the gene matches: 1. The DNA of the CDR3 is TGTGCCAGCAGTCGGGACAGGGGAGAGACCCAGTACTTA. Its translation: CASSRDRGETQYL.

The chain links TRBV12-3 or TRBV12-4 to TRBJ2-5; a weak D match, TRBD1 (6 bases). Trimming pared 5 bases from V and 7 bases from J, leaving 17 bases between. There are 14 residues in the CDR3. Here the CDR3 reads CASSPQSGRGTQYF. CDR3 in DNA: TGTGCCAGCAGTCCCCAGTCAGGCAGGGGGACCCAGTACTTC.